Listed below are T cell receptor beta chains from one sample, sequenced in a study of CDR3 diversity in severe acne. From the PCR reads, TCRdb called clonotypes with MiXCR, one entry per CDR3 protein. The sample holds around 85,000 distinct CDR3 sequences; approximately 49% are singletons and the top ten take about 9.9%. Sequences were obtained from blood. Receptor source: a male donor with severe acne vulgaris. Each CDR3 is given with its conserved first and last residue.

v_gene,CDR3aa
TRBV19,CASLGRGMNQPQHF
TRBV20-1,CCASSRTSDNEQFF
TRBV7-2,CASSLGWSSNQPQHF
TRBV10-3,CAISEPGEWAGGRETQYF
TRBV25-1,CASSDRGGQDNSPLHF
TRBV11-3,CASSLGVSGGLVGETQYF
TRBV7-9,CASTRSTGTTGELFF
TRBV9,CASSPGQGAKNTEAFF
TRBV7-2,CASNPTGGVDNEQFF
TRBV5-4,CASNPRTSGRSGDTQYF
TRBV7-6,CASSLVNGIQETQYF
TRBV6-6,CASSYLQEETQYF
TRBV7-9,CASSPPLDYEQYF
TRBV28,CASGLISGANVLTF
TRBV5-6,CASSGGQGNNEQYF
TRBV20-1,CSARDQRRVEQYF
TRBV7-9,CASSLESFATNEKLFF
TRBV6-6,CASSTTGYTQYF
TRBV29-1,CSVEWRPGELFF
TRBV5-8,CASSQGTGSNQPQHF
TRBV19,CASSISLQGEPDTEAFF
TRBV6-6,CASSYLVGADGNTIYF
TRBV12-5,CASGLTGGTDTQYF
TRBV5-1,CASSLEQIMDTQYF
TRBV11-2,CASSPRLGPGNTIYF
TRBV10-3,CAISGTGSSSYEQYF
TRBV7-8,CASSFRLAGSYEQYF
TRBV25-1,CASSSTDYTEAFF
TRBV15,CATSTLQNTEAFF
TRBV11-1,CASQTASYEQYF
TRBV6-5,CASRDQGSGRAEAFF
TRBV2,CASFMAGVAYEQYF
TRBV7-8,CASSSRDNTGELFF
TRBV7-8,CASSLALQETQYF
TRBV6-1,CASSDRSSTNYGYTF
TRBV29-1,CSASENGNTIYF
TRBV28,CASSFGFKAFF
TRBV29-1,CSVATDIYGYTF
TRBV9,CASSESGLANYEQYF
TRBV6-5,CASRETRGLPDTQYF
TRBV6-5,CASSYSRGVGSYNEQFFGPGTIYF
TRBV29-1,CSLISRDTGELFF
TRBV24-1,CATGTGAGYEQYF